Below, one TCR beta chain is given with its context. Each subset's genomic DNA was shared equally among a number of immunoSEQ plates. Profiling relied on immunoSEQ multiplex PCR, and the TCRdb table lists in-frame clones only, not all of them. The table lists 2 million to 2.5 million clones, under 95% of them singletons. The data derive from a study of shared clonotypes between healthy human individuals. Between the trimmed V and J ends, which lost 5 bases and 2 bases, there was a span of 15 bases. Germline loops: CDR1 SGHVS, CDR2 FQNEAQ. The CDR3 is 16 amino acids. The donors, healthy adults who were HIV-negative, had experienced no recent acute infections or vaccinations.

V and J are TRBV7-8 and TRBJ1-4, with a tentative D call TRBD1 (5 bases). Sequenced material: naive CD4+ T cells from PBMCs. The subset denotes: CD45RA+ positively selected. The sequence derives from a man aged 18 to 30 in good health. Some clones in this sample may be carry-over from other donors' samples. The CDR3 sequence is CASSPMGVTTNEKLFF. The DNA of the CDR3 is TGTGCCAGCAGCCCGATGGGGGTTACCACTAATGAAAAACTGTTTTTT.